One sample yielded the 12 T cell receptor beta chains listed below, sequenced in a study of T-cell reconstitution after alpha-beta-depleted transplantation in children. Library preparation (for TCRbeta) was performed with unique molecular identifiers. TCRdb fed the PCR reads into MiXCR, producing one record per CDR3 protein. Of 200,000 to 250,000 distinct CDR3 sequences in the sample, less than 9% were seen once. The specimen comprised PBMCs, mostly from graft donor cells, sampled 180 days after TCRalphabeta/CD19-depleted stem cell transplant. Receptors originate from a male patient under 18 who had a stem cell transplant for acute lymphoblastic leukemia, so the T cells may come from the graft donor.

This clonotype was recorded at least ten times. The genes are TRBV7-8 and TRBJ2-4; unclear D gene. The CDR3 is 17 amino acids. Between the trimmed V and J ends, which lost 2 bases and 0 bases, there was a span of 14 bases. Germline values: CDR1 SGHVS, CDR2 FQNEAQ. The CDR3 spells CASSLKAPKLAKNIQYF. In DNA, the CDR3 is TGTGCCAGCAGCTTAAAGGCACCCAAGCTAGCCAAAAACATTCAGTACTTC.

This clonotype was detected many times. The chain recombines TRBV7-2 with TRBJ2-2, with a possible D match to TRBD2 (6 bases). From germline, CDR1 is SGHTA and CDR2 FQGNSA. The V and J ends lost 2 bases and 0 bases respectively, with 10 bases between them. CDR3 length: 16 residues. The CDR3 is CASSLFAGTNTGELFF. As DNA, the CDR3 is TGTGCCAGCAGCTTATTTGCGGGGACGAACACCGGGGAGCTGTTTTTT.

This clonotype was seen at least ten times. The chain joins TRBV13 to TRBJ2-5; D tentatively fits TRBD1 or TRBD2 (5 bases each). The V gene's germline CDR1 is PRHDT and CDR2 FYEKMQ (reference sequence). This CDR3 contains 14 residues. Trimming removed 7 bases at V and 5 bases at J, with 17 bases between. The CDR3 loop reads CASTRLGPSETQYF. Written as DNA, the CDR3 is TGTGCCAGCACCCGGTTGGGACCTTCGGAGACCCAGTACTTC.

This clonotype was counted at least ten times. This rearrangement joins TRBV27 to TRBJ2-1; perhaps TRBD2 as D (6 bases). Germline values: CDR1 MNHEY, CDR2 SMNVEV (reference sequence). Trimming shortened V by 2 bases and J by 9 bases, and 20 bases separated the two germline ends. The length of the CDR3 is 16 residues. The CDR3 spells CASSLQPGLRLPEQFF. CDR3 nucleotides: TGTGCCAGCAGTTTACAACCGGGACTCCGGTTACCTGAGCAGTTCTTC.

This clonotype came up many times. The chain joins TRBV11-2 to TRBJ2-1, with 8 bases fitting TRBD2. CDR3 size: 16 residues. The V gene's germline CDR1 is SGHAT and CDR2 FQNNGV. V lost 2 bases to trimming and J lost 7 bases; unmatched junction nucleotides: 10. CDR3 in DNA: TGTGCCAGCAGCTTAAGTCCGGGACTAGTTAGGAATGAGCAGTTCTTC. It is translated as CASSLSPGLVRNEQFF.

This clonotype was detected many times. This chain links TRBV10-3 with TRBJ1-1; D uncertain. The length of the CDR3 is 12 residues. Germline-derived CDR1 and CDR2 are ENHRY and SYGVKD. Trimming took 8 bases from V and 0 from J, leaving 7 bases between them. CDR3 residues: CAIGALNTEAFF. DNA of the CDR3: TGTGCCATCGGCGCCTTGAACACTGAAGCTTTCTTT.

This clonotype was counted ten times or more. V gene TRBV5-1 combines with J gene TRBJ2-3, with 8 bases aligning to TRBD2. The junction had 3 bases not matched to a gene; V was cut back by 3 bases and J by 0 bases. CDR3 length equals 15 residues. Germline V gives CDR1 SGHRS, CDR2 YFSETQ. CDR3 sequence reads: CASSSTSGSTDTQYF. CDR3 DNA: TGCGCCAGCAGCTCCACTAGCGGAAGCACAGATACGCAGTATTTT. Filled out from reference TRBV5-1 and TRBJ2-3, the complete variable domain reads KAGVTQTPRYLIKTRGQQVTLSCSPISGHRSVSWYQQTPGQGLQFLFEYFSETQRNKGNFPGRFSGRQFSNSRSEMNVSTLELGDSALYLCASSSTSGSTDTQYFGPGTRLTVL.

This clonotype has ten or more counts. The chain carries TRBV6-5 and TRBJ1-2; TRBD1 is a possible D gene (5 bases). Trimming shortened V by 8 bases and J by 2 bases, and 12 bases separated the two germline ends. CDR1 MNHEY and CDR2 SVGAGI come from the germline V gene. The CDR3 is made up of 13 amino acids. The CDR3 bases are TGTGCCAGCGGGGGGAGCTTCAACTATGGCTACACCTTC. Translating gives CASGGSFNYGYTF.

This clonotype was detected many times. V usage is TRBV6-1 and J usage is TRBJ2-5, with 7 nucleotides matching TRBD1. The ends lost 7 bases at V and 4 bases at J; junction bases unmatched: 6. Per germline, CDR1 MNHNS and CDR2 SASEGT. The CDR3 is 13 amino acids. CDR3: CASTPRQGETQYF. The CDR3 DNA is TGTGCCAGCACCCCTCGACAGGGAGAGACCCAGTACTTC.

This clonotype was seen many times. The chain is built from TRBV12-3 or TRBV12-4 and TRBJ1-3, with D uncertain. With 3 bases removed from V and 0 bases from J, the gap between germline ends came to 9 bases. This CDR3 region has 15 residues. The CDR3 here is CASSLRRSSGNTIYF. CDR3 nucleotide sequence: TGTGCCAGCAGTTTGAGGAGGAGCTCTGGAAACACCATATATTTT.

This clonotype has a count of ten or more. The rearrangement joins TRBV14 to TRBJ2-3, with D possibly TRBD2 on 6 matching bases. V lost 4 bases and J 7 bases, leaving 21 bases between the germline ends. The CDR3 covers 16 residues. Germline V lookup: CDR1 SGHDN, CDR2 FVKESK. CDR3 sequence: CASSPTAGPLLYTQYF. In DNA, the CDR3 is TGTGCCAGCAGCCCCACGGCGGGACCCCTTCTTTATACGCAGTATTTT.

There are many counts of this clonotype. The J gene is TRBJ1-1, the V gene TRBV12-3 or TRBV12-4; 8 nucleotides line up with TRBD1. The CDR3 consists of 15 residues. V was pared by 6 bases and J by 0 bases, with 6 bases of the junction left unmatched. CDR3 in amino acids: CASRTQGALNTEAFF. Written as DNA, the CDR3 is TGTGCCAGCAGGACTCAGGGGGCGTTGAACACTGAAGCTTTCTTT.